This TCR beta chain is from a study of blood T cell repertoires in COVID-19. Looking at the study overall: Collection of acute and convalescent COVID-19 samples took place in the United States, Italy and Spain.

This clone was seen only once. Original analysis: Reference gene primer amplification yielded estimated nucleated cell counts. Assay: immunoSEQ multiplex PCR; the TCRdb copy retains only in-frame clones and omits some. V and J calls and clone size are copied from that table; D and trimming were computed from the DNA. The sample comprises a few hundred thousand clones, about 85% of which are singletons, and less than 3% rests with the top ten. The study recruited people aged 18 to 89 years across approximately 23 US areas. Cohort 3 recovered donors had two negative PCRs, clearance, or symptom resolution. Sequencing was performed on PBMCs or T cells enriched from blood (not recorded which). The origin of this receptor is a woman aged 45-65 years who had recovered from COVID-19.

CDR3 nucleotides: TGTGCCAGAAGCTTGCCCCCGAACAGGATATCAGGTGGCTACACCTTC. It specifies CARSLPPNRISGGYTF. The V gene is TRBV5-3, the J gene TRBJ1-2; TRBD1 might be the D (5 bases). TRBV5-3 is known as an ORF, though its function is uncertain. The CDR3 is 16 residues long. Trimming removed 1 base from V and 7 bases from J, with 20 bases in between.